These 13 T cell receptor beta chains were all obtained from the same sample, sequenced in a study of cytomegalovirus exposure and HLA in healthy donors. PCR employed 60 Vbeta and 13 Jbeta primers. Sequencing used immunoSEQ multiplex PCR; TCRdb keeps in-frame clones, though not all of them. The data contain about 150,000 clones, 75% to 85% of them singletons. The sample comprised PBMCs. These receptors originate from a woman aged 40 to 55 in good health and CMV-seropositive.

The V call is TRBV19, the J call TRBJ2-3; a weak D match, TRBD1 (6 bases). V was clipped by 5 bases and J by 0 bases, with 15 bases between them. CDR1 is LNHDA, CDR2 SQIVND, per germline (reference sequence). This CDR3 is built from 16 residues. The CDR3 sequence: CASSDRGHTSTDTQYF. The DNA for the CDR3 is TGTGCCAGTAGTGACCGGGGACATACTAGCACAGATACGCAGTATTTT.

This rearrangement joins TRBV2 to TRBJ2-1, with 9 bases lining up with TRBD1. There are 16 residues in the CDR3. Germline values: CDR1 SNHLY, CDR2 FYNNEI. Losses at the gene ends were 5 bases for V and 3 bases for J; bases not matched to a gene: 8. The CDR3, as DNA: TGTGCCAGCAGTTACTCTCCGGGACAGGGCTACAATGAGCAGTTCTTC. Translating it yields CASSYSPGQGYNEQFF.

This chain connects TRBV19 to TRBJ2-6; weak D call: TRBD1 (6 bases). The CDR3 is made up of 15 amino acids. Trimming cost V 6 bases and J 3 bases, with 12 bases left between them. Looked up from germline, CDR1 is LNHDA and CDR2 is SQIVND (reference sequence). The CDR3 region is CASSPPTGGANVLTF. CDR3 nucleotide sequence: TGTGCCAGTAGCCCTCCGACAGGTGGGGCCAACGTCCTGACTTTC.

This rearrangement joins TRBV5-6 to TRBJ2-5; TRBD2 agrees at 13 bases. Germline V lookup: CDR1 SGHDT, CDR2 YYEEEE. This CDR3 region has 16 residues. Unmatched junction bases numbered 1, after V lost 0 bases and J lost 2 bases. CDR3 protein: CASSLVGLAGQETQYF. CDR3 DNA: TGTGCCAGCAGCTTGGTGGGACTAGCGGGGCAAGAGACCCAGTACTTC.

This chain connects TRBV28 to TRBJ1-3; no clear D. Germline V gene data show CDR1 as MDHEN and CDR2 as SYDVKM. This CDR3 has 11 amino acids. CDR3 nucleotide sequence: TGTGTAACTTACTCTGGAAACACCATATATTTT. Translation gives CVTYSGNTIYF. The full variable domain, rest sourced from reference TRBV28 and TRBJ1-3, is DVKVTQSSRYLVKRTGEKVFLECVQDMDHENMFWYRQDPGLGLRLIYFSYDVKMKEKGDIPEGYSVSREKKERFSLILESASTNQTSMYLCVTYSGNTIYFGEGSWLTVV.

The chain employs TRBV13 and TRBJ2-6; no clear D. The CDR3 has 17 amino acids. V dropped 5 bases and J dropped 0 bases, with 14 bases sitting between them. CDR1 is PRHDT, CDR2 FYEKMQ, per germline (reference sequence). The CDR3 spells CASSPPSPISGANVLTF. The DNA of the CDR3 is TGTGCCAGCAGCCCCCCGAGTCCGATCTCTGGGGCCAACGTCCTGACTTTC.

The chain employs TRBV5-6 and TRBJ1-4, with a tentative D call TRBD1 (6 bases). The V end lost 4 bases, the J end lost 7 bases, and 17 bases lay between the germline ends. Germline V gene sequence: CDR1 SGHDT, CDR2 YYEEEE. The CDR3 has 15 residues. The CDR3 DNA sequence: TGTGCCAGCAGCCCGGGGGGCCAGACGAGTGAAAAACTGTTTTTT. Translation: CASSPGGQTSEKLFF.

This clone was counted between two and nine times. The V gene is TRBV11-2, the J gene TRBJ1-1, with a tentative D call TRBD1 (6 bases). The CDR3 has 15 residues. V lost 4 bases, J lost 1 base, and 13 bases lay in between. The germline CDR1 and CDR2 sequences are SGHAT and FQNNGV. CDR3 in amino acids: CASSSGQWRNTEAFF. The DNA of the CDR3 is TGTGCCAGCAGCTCAGGACAGTGGAGGAACACTGAAGCTTTCTTT.

CDR3 nucleotides: TGTGCCAGTGTAGCGGGAGAGAACACCGGGGAGCTGTTTTTT. Its translation is CASVAGENTGELFF. This chain uses TRBV7-8 with TRBJ2-2; TRBD2 matches 9 bases. The CDR3 runs to 14 residues. CDR1 and CDR2 (germline): SGHVS, FQNEAQ. V shed 9 bases, J shed 1 base, and the junction held 3 bases outside the gene matches.

V gene TRBV5-1 combines with J gene TRBJ2-1; 13 nucleotides match TRBD2. J was trimmed by 9 bases and V by 4 bases; bases with no gene match: 7. The CDR3 sequence is 15 residues long. Germline values: CDR1 SGHRS, CDR2 YFSETQ. CDR3 bases: TGCGCCAGCAGCCCCGGGGGGACTAGCGGGACTGAGCAGTTCTTC. Amino acids: CASSPGGTSGTEQFF.

The chain carries TRBV28 and TRBJ2-7; perhaps TRBD1 as D (6 bases). Trimming took 6 bases from V and 0 from J, leaving 15 bases between them. The V gene's germline CDR1 is MDHEN and CDR2 SYDVKM. The CDR3 contains 15 residues. DNA of the CDR3: TGTGCCAGCAGGATAGGACAGCATCCCTCCTACGAGCAGTACTTC. Translation gives CASRIGQHPSYEQYF.

The chain uses TRBV5-1 and TRBJ2-2; D not certain. Trimming removed 1 base from V and 5 bases from J, with 21 bases in between. CDR3 length: 18 amino acids. Germline loops: CDR1 SGHRS, CDR2 YFSETQ. CDR3 in DNA: TGCGCCAGCAGCTTGAACCCACTTCAGGTTTTTAAAACCGGGGAGCTGTTTTTT. Protein sequence: CASSLNPLQVFKTGELFF.

V is TRBV9 and J is TRBJ2-7; D is ambiguous. The V and J ends lost 3 bases and 9 bases respectively, with 10 bases between them. From germline, CDR1 is SGDLS and CDR2 YYNGEE. This CDR3 has 11 residues. CDR3 protein: CASSEWLAQYF. In nucleotides, the CDR3 is TGTGCCAGCAGCGAGTGGCTTGCGCAGTACTTC.